The 28 T cell receptor beta chains below come from one sample, sequenced in a study of shared clonotypes between healthy human individuals. Libraries were prepared by immunoSEQ multiplex PCR; TCRdb keeps only in-frame clonotypes and omits some of them. Counted here are 600,000 to 700,000 clones, roughly 73% occurring once; the ten biggest clones make up around 1.7%. Sequenced: memory CD4+ T cells sorted from blood. Noted subset: CD45RA-negative fraction. These receptors originate from a woman in her 30s in good health.

The chain carries TRBV15 and TRBJ2-3, with 8 positions matching TRBD1. The germline V gene encodes CDR1 LNHNV and CDR2 YYDKDF (reference sequence). Losses at the gene ends were 8 bases for V and 4 bases for J; bases not matched to a gene: 8. This CDR3 spans 14 amino acids. CDR3 sequence reads: CATAQGAKADTQYF. The CDR3 DNA reads as TGTGCCACCGCCCAGGGGGCTAAAGCAGATACGCAGTATTTT.

The rearrangement joins TRBV6-9 to TRBJ1-1; 8 nucleotides agree with TRBD1. This CDR3 spans 15 amino acids. The trim removed 5 bases at V and 5 bases at J, leaving 10 bases unmatched. The germline V gene has CDR1 MNHGY and CDR2 SVAAGI. CDR3 bases: TGTGCCAGCAGTCCGATCGACAGGGGAAGGACTGAAGCTTTCTTT. As protein: CASSPIDRGRTEAFF.

CDR3 nucleotide sequence: TGTGCCAGCAGCCAACGAACTCTGGACACCGGGGAGCTGTTTTTT. Translation gives CASSQRTLDTGELFF. The V and J genes are TRBV28 and TRBJ2-2, with D uncertain. The CDR3 is 15 amino acids. Germline V lookup: CDR1 MDHEN, CDR2 SYDVKM. Trimming left V 6 bases short and J 3 bases short, with 14 bases between.

The V gene is TRBV28, the J gene TRBJ1-1; TRBD1 matches 7 bases. After removal of 7 bases from V and 4 bases from J, the junction contained 9 bases not matched to a gene. Looked up from germline, CDR1 is MDHEN and CDR2 is SYDVKM. The CDR3 is 14 amino acids. The CDR3 here is CASKLGRGPTEAFF. DNA of the CDR3: TGTGCCAGCAAACTTGGGAGGGGGCCCACTGAAGCTTTCTTT. Complete variable domain (other parts from reference TRBV28 and TRBJ1-1): DVKVTQSSRYLVKRTGEKVFLECVQDMDHENMFWYRQDPGLGLRLIYFSYDVKMKEKGDIPEGYSVSREKKERFSLILESASTNQTSMYLCASKLGRGPTEAFFGQGTRLTVV.

The gene calls are TRBV7-9 and TRBJ2-1, with a possible D match to TRBD1 (5 bases). The CDR3 is made up of 13 amino acids. Germline CDR1 is SEHNR and CDR2 is FQNEAQ (reference sequence). V was trimmed by 4 bases and J by 3 bases, leaving 7 bases between them. The CDR3 here is CASSSGFYNEQFF. The CDR3 DNA sequence: TGTGCCAGCAGCTCAGGGTTCTACAATGAGCAGTTCTTC.

This chain uses TRBV7-2 with TRBJ2-3; possible D gene TRBD1, 5 bases. Trimming left V 4 bases short and J 2 bases short, with 19 bases between. Germline V gene lookup returns CDR1 SGHTA and CDR2 FQGNSA. CDR3 length equals 17 residues. The CDR3 sequence is CASSSQGTIVYTDTQYF. The CDR3, as DNA: TGTGCCAGCAGCTCCCAGGGAACAATCGTTTACACAGATACGCAGTATTTT.

V gene TRBV9 combines with J gene TRBJ2-1; D is ambiguous. This CDR3 is 13 amino acids long. Germline V gives CDR1 SGDLS, CDR2 YYNGEE. Trimming left V 1 base short and J 8 bases short, with 10 bases between. The CDR3 DNA reads as TGTGCCAGCAGCGTATGGGGTCGGGATGAGCAGTTCTTC. Its translation: CASSVWGRDEQFF.

Only a few counts were recorded for this clone. This chain connects TRBV5-1 to TRBJ2-5; D might be TRBD2 (6 bases). In germline, CDR1 is SGHRS, CDR2 YFSETQ. The CDR3 contains 13 residues. The V end was cut by 4 bases, the J end by 5 bases, with 12 bases between. The CDR3 nucleotides are TGCGCCAGCAGCATGCAGGGAGGTGAGACCCAGTACTTC. Amino acid sequence: CASSMQGGETQYF.

This chain joins TRBV4-1 and TRBJ2-7; 9 bases are shared with TRBD2. This CDR3 contains 16 residues. Trimming cost V 4 bases and J 7 bases; bases outside gene matches: 14. The germline V gene has CDR1 MGHRA and CDR2 YSYEKL. CDR3 region: CASSPQASGDSGEQYF. In DNA, the CDR3 is TGCGCCAGCAGCCCACAGGCTAGCGGGGATTCGGGGGAGCAGTACTTC.

The chain joins TRBV5-1 to TRBJ1-2; D gene uncertain. The germline CDR1 and CDR2 sequences are SGHRS and YFSETQ. The V end lost 5 bases, the J end lost 2 bases, and 13 bases lay between the germline ends. This CDR3 is built from 14 residues. DNA of the CDR3: TGCGCCAGCAGGGAAACGTTCAGGAACTATGGCTACACCTTC. The encoded protein is CASRETFRNYGYTF.

The chain has TRBV2 and TRBJ2-2, with TRBD1 matching over 8 bases. Germline CDR1 reads SNHLY; CDR2 reads FYNNEI. J lost 7 bases, V lost 6 bases, and 7 bases had no gene match. The CDR3 has 14 residues. CDR3 sequence: CASRETGVNGELFF. CDR3 in DNA: TGTGCCAGCAGGGAGACAGGGGTTAACGGGGAGCTGTTTTTT.

Note on this clone: The sample contains more than one DNA sequence encoding this CDR3. V is TRBV15 and J is TRBJ2-5; 7 bases align to TRBD1. This CDR3 contains 15 residues. Germline V gene lookup returns CDR1 LNHNV and CDR2 YYDKDF (reference sequence). Trimming at V came to 3 bases and at J to 0 bases, leaving 4 bases not matched to a gene. The CDR3 protein is CATSRVTGYQETQYF. The CDR3 nucleotides are TGTGCCACCAGCAGGGTGACAGGGTACCAAGAGACCCAGTACTTC.

The rearrangement links TRBV15 to TRBJ2-7, with TRBD2 matching 8 bases. CDR3 length equals 18 residues. J gave up 7 bases and V 1 base, and 18 bases lay outside the gene matches. Germline assignment: CDR1 LNHNV and CDR2 YYDKDF (reference sequence). The CDR3 loop is CATSRVTALAGILREQYF. The CDR3 nucleotides read TGTGCCACCAGCAGAGTGACAGCCTTAGCGGGAATCCTAAGGGAGCAGTACTTC.

This clone was found a few times. The chain links TRBV2 to TRBJ1-2, with D possibly matching TRBD1 (6 bases). V was cut by 0 bases and J by 4 bases, with 12 bases left in between. The CDR3 contains 15 residues. Per the germline V gene, CDR1 is SNHLY and CDR2 is FYNNEI. The CDR3 region is CASSEADGTLYGYTF. CDR3 sequence (DNA): TGTGCCAGCAGTGAAGCGGATGGGACACTCTATGGCTACACCTTC. Variable domain in full (rest from reference TRBV2 and TRBJ1-2): EPEVTQTPSHQVTQMGQEVILRCVPISNHLYFYWYRQILGQKVEFLVSFYNNEISEKSEIFDDQFSVERPDGSNFTLKIRSTKLEDSAMYFCASSEADGTLYGYTFGSGTRLTVV.

The rearrangement uses TRBV19 and TRBJ2-3; a possible D gene is TRBD1 (6 bases). CDR1 LNHDA and CDR2 SQIVND come from the germline V gene (reference sequence). V was trimmed by 5 bases and J by 2 bases, leaving 23 bases between them. This CDR3 comprises 18 residues. DNA for the CDR3: TGTGCCAGTAGTCCAACCTCCCCCTCACAGGGCTTCACAGATACGCAGTATTTT. It encodes CASSPTSPSQGFTDTQYF.

The V call is TRBV28, the J call TRBJ2-1, with 7 positions matching TRBD2. V was clipped by 8 bases and J by 3 bases; unmatched bases: 4. The length of the CDR3 is 13 residues. The germline V gene has CDR1 MDHEN and CDR2 SYDVKM. For the CDR3, the DNA is TGTGCCAGCCTAGCGGAGATCTACAATGAGCAGTTCTTC. Its protein product is CASLAEIYNEQFF.

The V call is TRBV28, the J call TRBJ2-2; D possibly uses TRBD1 or TRBD2 (5 bases each). Germline V gene sequence: CDR1 MDHEN, CDR2 SYDVKM. The CDR3 has 14 amino acids. V was cut by 8 bases and J by 2 bases, with 12 bases left in between. The CDR3 is CASGGPRNTGELFF. The CDR3 bases are TGTGCCAGCGGGGGACCGCGAAACACCGGGGAGCTGTTTTTT. Filled out from reference TRBV28 and TRBJ2-2, the complete variable domain reads DVKVTQSSRYLVKRTGEKVFLECVQDMDHENMFWYRQDPGLGLRLIYFSYDVKMKEKGDIPEGYSVSREKKERFSLILESASTNQTSMYLCASGGPRNTGELFFGEGSRLTVL.

V is TRBV4-2 and J is TRBJ2-2; 8 bases agree with TRBD1. This CDR3 comprises 16 residues. CDR1 is LGHNA and CDR2 is YNFKEQ in the germline V gene. J gave up 4 bases and V 1 base, and 5 bases lay outside the gene matches. The CDR3 DNA sequence: TGTGCCAGCAGCCAAGGAAGGACAGGGTTCACCGGGGAGCTGTTTTTT. Translating gives CASSQGRTGFTGELFF.

Turning to this clone: Additional DNA sequences in this sample encode the identical CDR3. The rearrangement uses TRBV5-1 and TRBJ2-7; TRBD2 aligns across 7 bases. CDR1 is SGHRS, CDR2 YFSETQ, per germline. The CDR3 consists of 14 residues. Losses at the gene ends were 1 base for V and 0 bases for J; bases not matched to a gene: 1. CDR3 sequence reads: CASSLTSASYEQYF. The DNA of the CDR3 is TGCGCCAGCAGCTTGACTAGCGCCTCCTACGAGCAGTACTTC.

The V call is TRBV30, the J call TRBJ2-7; maybe TRBD2 (5 bases). CDR1 is GTSNPN and CDR2 is SVGIG in the germline V gene (reference sequence). The V and J ends lost 0 bases and 1 base respectively, with 10 bases between them. The CDR3 spans 14 residues. CDR3 in amino acids: CAWSVLGSSYEQYF. As DNA, the CDR3 is TGTGCCTGGAGTGTACTAGGGTCGTCCTACGAGCAGTACTTC.

This chain joins TRBV19 and TRBJ2-1; D unresolved. V lost 4 bases, J lost 2 bases, and 12 bases lay in between. CDR3 length: 15 residues. Germline V gene sequence: CDR1 LNHDA, CDR2 SQIVND (reference sequence). CDR3 sequence reads: CASSTRPRAYNEQFF. In DNA form, the CDR3 reads TGTGCCAGTAGTACCCGACCTCGGGCCTACAATGAGCAGTTCTTC. Drawing the rest from reference TRBV19 and TRBJ2-1, the complete variable domain is DGGITQSPKYLFRKEGQNVTLSCEQNLNHDAMYWYRQDPGQGLRLIYYSQIVNDFQKGDIAEGYSVSREKKESFPLTVTSAQKNPTAFYLCASSTRPRAYNEQFFGPGTRLTVL.

The chain carries TRBV5-4 and TRBJ2-7, with D tentatively TRBD2 (6 bases). The CDR3 has 15 amino acids. V gave up 1 base and J gave up 1 base, with 12 bases separating them. Germline V lookup: CDR1 SGHNT, CDR2 YYREEE (reference sequence). The DNA of the CDR3 is TGTGCCAGCAGCTTGTCGGGAGCCCTTTCCTACGAGCAGTACTTC. This gives the protein CASSLSGALSYEQYF.

The chain has TRBV28 and TRBJ1-2, with TRBD1 matching over 7 bases. The germline CDR1 and CDR2 sequences are MDHEN and SYDVKM. Germline trimming cut 3 bases from V and 8 bases from J; bases unmatched to any gene: 6. The CDR3 consists of 13 residues. The CDR3 region has the DNA TGTGCCAGCAGTTTCCTAACAGGGGAGGGCTACACCTTC. Residues: CASSFLTGEGYTF.

The rearrangement joins TRBV5-1 to TRBJ2-2, with D perhaps TRBD1 or TRBD2 (5 bases each). Germline V gene sequence: CDR1 SGHRS, CDR2 YFSETQ. The germline V and J ends were trimmed by 5 bases and 3 bases, with 14 bases remaining between them. CDR3 length: 15 residues. The CDR3 nucleotides read TGCGCCAGCAGTAATGGGGACCGGGACACCGGGGAGCTGTTTTTT. As protein: CASSNGDRDTGELFF.

The V and J genes are TRBV2 and TRBJ2-3; 9 positions agree with TRBD2. Unmatched junction bases numbered 5, after V lost 6 bases and J lost 4 bases. The CDR3 totals 14 residues. Germline V gene lookup returns CDR1 SNHLY and CDR2 FYNNEI. The CDR3 reads CASRGTSRSDTQYF. The CDR3 nucleotides read TGTGCCAGCAGAGGGACTAGCAGATCAGATACGCAGTATTTT.

The chain carries TRBV19 and TRBJ1-1; 7 bases map to TRBD1. The junction had 6 bases not matched to a gene; V was cut back by 5 bases and J by 3 bases. The CDR3 is 14 amino acids. CDR1 is LNHDA and CDR2 is SQIVND in the germline V gene (reference sequence). The CDR3 DNA is TGTGCCAGTAGTCTCCAGGGGGATTACACTGAAGCTTTCTTT. Protein sequence: CASSLQGDYTEAFF.

The rearrangement uses TRBV2 and TRBJ2-5; tentative D call: TRBD1 (5 bases). Germline CDR1 SNHLY, CDR2 FYNNEI. V was pared by 2 bases and J by 7 bases, with 14 bases between. The CDR3 is 14 amino acids. The CDR3 is CASSEIRGPGTQYF. The DNA for the CDR3 is TGTGCCAGCAGTGAAATTAGGGGCCCAGGGACCCAGTACTTC.

With respect to this clone: This CDR3 fails to terminate in the conserved phenylalanine or tryptophan, so it likely reflects a read error. The DNA is left out, because the CDR3 cannot be placed on it with certainty; the CDR3 is given as TCRdb lists it. The chain employs TRBV7-2 and TRBJ2-7; the table's D call TRBD1 went unverified against the DNA. CDR1 SGHTA and CDR2 FQGNSA come from the germline V gene. With termini counted, the CDR3 has 9 amino acids. The CDR3 sequence is CASSPRGDS.